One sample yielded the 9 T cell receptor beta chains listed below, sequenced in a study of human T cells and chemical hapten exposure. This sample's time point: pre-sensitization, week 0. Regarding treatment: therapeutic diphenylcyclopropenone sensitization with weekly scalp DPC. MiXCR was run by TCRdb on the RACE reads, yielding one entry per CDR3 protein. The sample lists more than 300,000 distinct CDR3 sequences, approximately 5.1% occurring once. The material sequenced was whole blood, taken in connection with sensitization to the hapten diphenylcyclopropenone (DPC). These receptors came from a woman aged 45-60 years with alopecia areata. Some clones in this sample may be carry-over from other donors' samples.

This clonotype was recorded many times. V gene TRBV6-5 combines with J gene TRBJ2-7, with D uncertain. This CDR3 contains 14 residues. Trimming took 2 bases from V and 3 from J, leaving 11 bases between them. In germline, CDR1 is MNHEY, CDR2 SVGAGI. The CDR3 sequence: CASSYSGDYYEQYF. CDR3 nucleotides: TGTGCCAGCAGTTACAGTGGCGATTACTACGAGCAGTACTTC.

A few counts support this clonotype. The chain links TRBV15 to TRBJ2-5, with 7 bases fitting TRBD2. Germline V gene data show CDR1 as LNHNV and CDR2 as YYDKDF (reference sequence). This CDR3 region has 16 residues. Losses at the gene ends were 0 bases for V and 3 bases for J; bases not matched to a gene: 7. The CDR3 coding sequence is TGTGCCACCAGCAGAGATCTCGCGGGAGTGGAAGAGACCCAGTACTTC. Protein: CATSRDLAGVEETQYF. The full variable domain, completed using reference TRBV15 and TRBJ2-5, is DAMVIQNPRYQVTQFGKPVTLSCSQTLNHNVMYWYQQKSSQAPKLLFHYYDKDFNNEADTPDNFQSRRPNTSFCFLDIRSPGLGDTAMYLCATSRDLAGVEETQYFGPGTRLLVL.

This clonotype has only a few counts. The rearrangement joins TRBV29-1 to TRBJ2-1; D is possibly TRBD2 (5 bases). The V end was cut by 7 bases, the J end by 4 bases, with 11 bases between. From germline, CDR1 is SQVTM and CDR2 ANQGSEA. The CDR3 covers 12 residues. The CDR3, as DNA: TGCAGCGCCCGGAGGTCTTACAATGAGCAGTTCTTC. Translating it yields CSARRSYNEQFF.

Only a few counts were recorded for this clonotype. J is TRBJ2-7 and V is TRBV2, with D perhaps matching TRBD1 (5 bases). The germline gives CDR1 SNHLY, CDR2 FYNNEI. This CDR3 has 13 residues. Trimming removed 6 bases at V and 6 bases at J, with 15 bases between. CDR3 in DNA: TGTGCCAGCAGCCAGGGATCCCTTGGCGAGCAGTACTTC. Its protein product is CASSQGSLGEQYF.

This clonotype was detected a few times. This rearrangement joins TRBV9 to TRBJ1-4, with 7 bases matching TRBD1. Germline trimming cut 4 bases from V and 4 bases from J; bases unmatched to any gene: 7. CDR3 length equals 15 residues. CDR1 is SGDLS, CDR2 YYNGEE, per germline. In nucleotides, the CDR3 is TGTGCCAGCAGCATACAGGGGAACGTTAATGAAAAACTGTTTTTT. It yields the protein CASSIQGNVNEKLFF.

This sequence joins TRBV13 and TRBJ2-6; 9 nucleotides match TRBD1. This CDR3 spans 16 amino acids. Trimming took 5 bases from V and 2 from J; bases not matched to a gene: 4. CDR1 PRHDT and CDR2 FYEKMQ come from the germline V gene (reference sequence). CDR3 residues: CASSLGTGTGANVLTF. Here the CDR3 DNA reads TGTGCCAGCAGCCTGGGGACAGGGACTGGGGCCAACGTCCTGACTTTC.

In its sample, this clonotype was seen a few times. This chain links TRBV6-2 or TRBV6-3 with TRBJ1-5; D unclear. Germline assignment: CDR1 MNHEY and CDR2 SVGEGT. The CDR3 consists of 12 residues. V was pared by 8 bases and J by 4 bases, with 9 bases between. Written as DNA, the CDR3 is TGTGCCAGCTGGGAGCCAAATCAGCCCCAGCATTTT. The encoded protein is CASWEPNQPQHF.

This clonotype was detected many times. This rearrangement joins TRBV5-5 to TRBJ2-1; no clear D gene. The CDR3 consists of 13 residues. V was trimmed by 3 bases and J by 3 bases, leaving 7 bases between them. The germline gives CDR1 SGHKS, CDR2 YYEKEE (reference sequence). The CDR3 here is CASSSFRYNEQFF. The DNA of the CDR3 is TGTGCCAGCAGCTCCTTCCGCTACAATGAGCAGTTCTTC.

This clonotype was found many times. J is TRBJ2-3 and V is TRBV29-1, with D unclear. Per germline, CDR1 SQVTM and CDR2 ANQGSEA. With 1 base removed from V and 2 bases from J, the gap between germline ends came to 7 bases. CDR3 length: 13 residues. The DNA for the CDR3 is TGCAGCGTTGAAGCGCGGTTCACAGATACGCAGTATTTT. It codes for CSVEARFTDTQYF.